This entry lists 30 T cell receptor beta chains sequenced from one sample in a study of T cell responses to AZD1222 COVID-19 vaccine. The table came from immunoSEQ multiplex PCR; TCRdb's copy has only in-frame clones and leaves some out. The table records 170,000 or so clones, 87% of them present only once. Source: peripheral blood, taken on day 0 of AZD1222 vaccination. The receptors were sampled from an adult in good health.

This chain joins TRBV30 and TRBJ2-1; the D gene is possibly TRBD1 (5 bases). CDR3 length equals 15 residues. Germline V CDR1 and CDR2: GTSNPN, SVGIG (reference sequence). V dropped 0 bases and J dropped 4 bases, with 13 bases sitting between them. The CDR3 nucleotides are TGTGCCTGGAGTGTCAGGGTGGGCGGATACAATGAGCAGTTCTTC. It is translated as CAWSVRVGGYNEQFF. The full variable domain, its missing parts supplied by reference TRBV30 and TRBJ2-1, is SQTIHQWPATLVQPVGSPLSLECTVEGTSNPNLYWYRQAAGRGLQLLFYSVGIGQISSEVPQNLSASRPQDRQFILSSKKLLLSDSGFYLCAWSVRVGGYNEQFFGPGTRLTVL.

The chain uses TRBV19 and TRBJ2-3, with D hard to call. CDR1 LNHDA and CDR2 SQIVND come from the germline V gene (reference sequence). V was shortened by 5 bases and J by 6 bases, with 15 bases between the two germline ends. This CDR3 spans 14 amino acids. The CDR3 loop reads CASSVYLKGDTQYF. CDR3 DNA sequence: TGTGCCAGTAGTGTCTACTTGAAAGGGGATACGCAGTATTTT.

V is TRBV7-2 and J is TRBJ2-7, with TRBD2 matching over 7 bases. CDR1 is SGHTA, CDR2 FQGNSA, per germline. Unmatched junction bases numbered 3, after V lost 1 base and J lost 0 bases. The CDR3 length is 15 residues. CDR3 coding DNA: TGTGCCAGCAGCTTAGGACTAGCACCCTCCTACGAGCAGTACTTC. Translated, it gives CASSLGLAPSYEQYF.

The V call is TRBV4-1, the J call TRBJ1-1; 9 positions agree with TRBD1. In germline, CDR1 is MGHRA, CDR2 YSYEKL. The CDR3 is made up of 17 amino acids. Trimming removed 1 base from V and 4 bases from J; junction bases left unmatched: 10. The CDR3 DNA is TGCGCCAGCAGCCAAGCGGGGACAGGGTACGTGCGCACTGAAGCTTTCTTT. Translated, it gives CASSQAGTGYVRTEAFF.

The rearrangement links TRBV10-3 to TRBJ2-1, with TRBD1 as a possible D gene (6 bases). Between the trimmed V and J ends, which lost 10 bases and 3 bases, there was a span of 19 bases. Germline CDR1 reads ENHRY; CDR2 reads SYGVKD. The CDR3 has 15 amino acids. The CDR3 region has the DNA TGTGCCAGACCATGGGGGCAAAGAATCTACAATGAGCAGTTCTTC. It specifies CARPWGQRIYNEQFF.

The chain combines TRBV10-2 with TRBJ1-2; D perhaps matches TRBD1 (6 bases). V lost 10 bases to trimming and J lost 1 base, with 7 bases between them. The V gene's germline CDR1 is WSHSY and CDR2 SAAADI. This CDR3 is 11 amino acids long. In DNA form, the CDR3 reads TGCGCCACACAGGGTAACTATGGCTACACCTTC. It codes for CATQGNYGYTF.

The chain has TRBV27 and TRBJ1-6; D is unclear. The germline V gene has CDR1 MNHEY and CDR2 SMNVEV (reference sequence). The germline V and J ends were trimmed by 5 bases and 9 bases, with 11 bases remaining between them. This CDR3 has 13 amino acids. The CDR3 DNA follows: TGTGCCAGCAGTGGAGCCGTTGGTTCACCCCTCCACTTT. Amino acid sequence: CASSGAVGSPLHF.

The chain carries TRBV11-2 and TRBJ2-7, with D tentatively TRBD1 (7 bases). Germline lookup yields CDR1 SGHAT and CDR2 FQNNGV. The CDR3 is 15 residues long. V was cut by 2 bases and J by 1 base, with 12 bases left in between. For the CDR3, the DNA is TGTGCCAGCAGCTTACCGACAGGGAGGTCCTACGAGCAGTACTTC. Amino acids: CASSLPTGRSYEQYF.

The chain joins TRBV25-1 to TRBJ2-1; 9 nucleotides align to TRBD2. The CDR3 loop spans 16 amino acids. The trim removed 4 bases at V and 0 bases at J, leaving 4 bases unmatched. CDR1 is MGHDK, CDR2 SYGVNS, per germline. The DNA for the CDR3 is TGTGCCAGCAGTGGGATTAGCGGGAGCTCCTACAATGAGCAGTTCTTC. Its protein is CASSGISGSSYNEQFF.

V is TRBV9 and J is TRBJ2-1; 8 bases map to TRBD2. This CDR3 spans 18 amino acids. The V segment lost 0 bases and the J segment 10 bases; nucleotides outside the gene matches: 18. CDR1 SGDLS and CDR2 YYNGEE come from the germline V gene. In DNA, the CDR3 is TGTGCCAGCAGCGTAGGCAGGGAGCACTTAGCGGGGTGGGAGGAGCAGTTCTTC. It codes for CASSVGREHLAGWEEQFF.

The chain couples TRBV24-1 to TRBJ2-5, with D possibly TRBD2 on 7 matching bases. The germline V gene has CDR1 KGHDR and CDR2 SFDVKD. Trimming took 6 bases from V and 4 from J, leaving 17 bases between them. The CDR3 extends over 15 amino acids. CDR3 bases: TGTGCCACCAGTCCCCCGGGGGGCAGCGGAGAGACCCAGTACTTC. It encodes CATSPPGGSGETQYF.

This clone appeared a few times. The chain is built from TRBV5-6 and TRBJ2-7, with D perhaps matching TRBD1 or TRBD2 (5 bases each). CDR3 length equals 14 residues. Trimming left V 1 base short and J 6 bases short, with 14 bases between. In germline, CDR1 is SGHDT, CDR2 YYEEEE. The CDR3 protein is CASSLWAGTLEQYF. In nucleotides, the CDR3 is TGTGCCAGCAGCTTGTGGGCAGGGACCCTCGAGCAGTACTTC.

This chain uses TRBV30 with TRBJ1-2; 8 nucleotides agree with TRBD1. Germline V gene data show CDR1 as GTSNPN and CDR2 as SVGIG (reference sequence). This CDR3 has 12 amino acids. The trim removed 5 bases at V and 6 bases at J, leaving 5 bases unmatched. The CDR3 loop reads CAWQGAFNGYTF. Here the CDR3 DNA reads TGTGCCTGGCAGGGGGCCTTTAATGGCTACACCTTC.

The V and J genes are TRBV7-9 and TRBJ1-4; the D gene is possibly TRBD1 (5 bases). The length of the CDR3 is 16 residues. V shed 1 base and J shed 0 bases, with 9 bases lying between them. The V gene's germline CDR1 is SEHNR and CDR2 FQNEAQ (reference sequence). The CDR3 reads CASSLVGPATNEKLFF. CDR3 nucleotide sequence: TGTGCCAGCAGCTTAGTGGGACCGGCAACTAATGAAAAACTGTTTTTT.

V and J are TRBV30 and TRBJ1-6; TRBD1 agrees at 8 bases. The CDR3 sequence is 11 residues long. V shed 5 bases and J 12 bases; nucleotides not matched to a gene: 3. Per the germline V gene, CDR1 is GTSNPN and CDR2 is SVGIG (reference sequence). The CDR3 DNA is TGTGCCTGGCGGACAGGGAAACCCCTCCACTTT. This codes for CAWRTGKPLHF.

The chain uses TRBV5-6 and TRBJ2-3; D might be TRBD1 or TRBD2, each matching 5 bases. Germline V CDR1 and CDR2: SGHDT, YYEEEE. The CDR3 loop spans 16 amino acids. V lost 0 bases and J 3 bases, leaving 14 bases between the germline ends. The CDR3 sequence is CASSLGTGHGTDTQYF. In nucleotides, the CDR3 is TGTGCCAGCAGCTTGGGCACGGGGCACGGTACAGATACGCAGTATTTT.

In its sample, this clone was seen once. The CDR3 bases are TGTGCCAGCAGCAACCGACTAGCGGGGGCTACCTACAATGAGCAGTTCTTC. This gives the protein CASSNRLAGATYNEQFF. The rearrangement uses TRBV11-3 and TRBJ2-1; the match to TRBD2 covers 12 bases. The length of the CDR3 is 17 residues. Germline V gene data show CDR1 as SGHNT and CDR2 as YENEEA. V lost 5 bases to trimming and J lost 2 bases; unmatched junction nucleotides: 7. Full variable domain (missing parts from reference TRBV11-3 and TRBJ2-1): EAGVVQSPRYKIIEKKQPVAFWCNPISGHNTLYWYLQNLGQGPELLIRYENEEAVDDSQLPKDRFSAERLKGVDSTLKIQPAELGDSAVYLCASSNRLAGATYNEQFFGPGTRLTVL.

The chain joins TRBV19 to TRBJ1-5; 10 bases agree with TRBD1. The junction had 8 bases not matched to a gene; V was cut back by 4 bases and J by 5 bases. This CDR3 is 16 amino acids long. Looked up from germline, CDR1 is LNHDA and CDR2 is SQIVND (reference sequence). CDR3 nucleotides: TGTGCCAGTAGTACCCTACCGGGACAGGGGTATCAGCCCCAGCATTTT. Translated: CASSTLPGQGYQPQHF.

Here the CDR3 DNA reads TGTGCCAGTAGTTGGGGACAGGGGGCTATCGACGAGCAGTACTTC. Translating gives CASSWGQGAIDEQYF. The J gene is TRBJ2-7, the V gene TRBV19; 12 nucleotides match TRBD1. Germline V gives CDR1 LNHDA, CDR2 SQIVND (reference sequence). The V gene end was trimmed by 5 bases and the J gene end by 5 bases; junction bases not matched to a gene: 7. The CDR3 covers 15 residues.

About this clone itself: One end of the junction fails to match germline, which may point to a read error. The chain carries TRBV28 and TRBJ2-7; a weak D match, TRBD2 (6 bases). Germline V gene data show CDR1 as MDHEN and CDR2 as SYDVKM. The length of the CDR3 is 13 residues. The CDR3 sequence: CASSLRDSDEQYF. The DNA for the CDR3 is TGTGCCAGCAGTCTTCGGGACTCCGACGAGCAGTACTTC.

The rearrangement links TRBV6-1 to TRBJ1-4, with D possibly TRBD1 on 5 matching bases. Trimming left V 1 base short and J 5 bases short, with 14 bases between. The germline gives CDR1 MNHNS, CDR2 SASEGT. The CDR3 extends over 16 amino acids. CDR3 in amino acids: CASSEGLTEENEKLFF. The CDR3 bases are TGTGCCAGCAGTGAAGGTTTGACAGAAGAAAATGAAAAACTGTTTTTT.

This sequence joins TRBV7-9 and TRBJ2-5, with D maybe TRBD2 (6 bases). The CDR3 length is 14 residues. Deletions cut 3 bases from V and 5 bases from J, with 13 bases between. From germline, CDR1 is SEHNR and CDR2 FQNEAQ (reference sequence). CDR3 region: CASSLYGGAETQYF. DNA for the CDR3: TGTGCCAGCAGCTTGTACGGAGGGGCGGAGACCCAGTACTTC.

V is TRBV5-6 and J is TRBJ1-2; D ambiguous. The germline V gene encodes CDR1 SGHDT and CDR2 YYEEEE. V dropped 1 base and J dropped 10 bases, with 14 bases sitting between them. This CDR3 comprises 13 residues. The CDR3 protein is CASSLTRHHDYTF. CDR3 sequence (DNA): TGTGCCAGCAGCTTGACCCGACACCACGACTACACCTTC.

The rearrangement joins TRBV7-8 to TRBJ1-3; 7 nucleotides line up with TRBD1. Germline CDR1 is SGHVS and CDR2 is FQNEAQ. V dropped 1 base and J dropped 2; count of bases not matched to a gene: 2. The CDR3 covers 15 residues. CDR3 bases: TGTGCCAGCAGCTTAGGGCAGGGGGCTGGAAACACCATATATTTT. Translating it yields CASSLGQGAGNTIYF. Supplemented by reference TRBV7-8 and TRBJ1-3, the full variable domain reads GAGVSQSPRYKVAKRGQDVALRCDPISGHVSLFWYQQALGQGPEFLTYFQNEAQLDKSGLPSDRFFAERPEGSVSTLKIQRTQQEDSAVYLCASSLGQGAGNTIYFGEGSWLTVV.

This chain connects TRBV30 to TRBJ2-7, with TRBD1 identical over 10 bases. This CDR3 has 13 amino acids. V gave up 0 bases and J gave up 6 bases; unmatched junction bases: 2. Germline V CDR1 and CDR2: GTSNPN, SVGIG (reference sequence). The CDR3 loop reads CAWSVGQGGEQYF. In DNA form, the CDR3 reads TGTGCCTGGAGTGTCGGACAGGGGGGCGAGCAGTACTTC.

This sequence joins TRBV2 and TRBJ2-7; TRBD1 might be the D (6 bases). CDR1 and CDR2 from the germline V gene are SNHLY and FYNNEI. V lost 4 bases and J 6 bases, leaving 13 bases between the germline ends. The CDR3 is made up of 13 amino acids. The CDR3 sequence: CASSANTGFEQYF. Here the CDR3 DNA reads TGTGCCAGCAGTGCGAATACAGGGTTCGAGCAGTACTTC.

This chain joins TRBV20-1 and TRBJ1-1; D is uncertain. V shed 5 bases and J shed 6 bases, with 10 bases lying between them. CDR1 DFQATT and CDR2 SNEGSKA come from the germline V gene (reference sequence). This CDR3 region has 11 residues. CDR3: CSAPLFAEAFF. The CDR3 coding sequence is TGCAGTGCTCCTTTGTTCGCTGAAGCTTTCTTT.

A single count supports this clone. CDR3 protein: CASSASGRNTEAFF. The CDR3 DNA sequence: TGTGCCAGCAGCGCGAGCGGGAGGAACACTGAAGCTTTCTTT. The chain is built from TRBV7-2 and TRBJ1-1; D gene unclear. The CDR3 is 14 amino acids. The V gene's germline CDR1 is SGHTA and CDR2 FQGNSA. Trimming pared 5 bases from V and 1 base from J, leaving 11 bases between.

The chain has TRBV30 and TRBJ1-2, with TRBD1 as a possible D gene (5 bases). CDR3 size: 12 residues. Germline V gene lookup returns CDR1 GTSNPN and CDR2 SVGIG (reference sequence). V was trimmed by 5 bases and J by 1 base, leaving 8 bases between them. The CDR3 DNA reads as TGTGCCTGGGGACACGGTAACTATGGCTACACCTTC. This sequence encodes CAWGHGNYGYTF.

The V call is TRBV29-1, the J call TRBJ2-2; 12 nucleotides match TRBD2. Per germline, CDR1 SQVTM and CDR2 ANQGSEA. V dropped 3 bases and J dropped 6; count of bases not matched to a gene: 11. The CDR3 is 17 amino acids. The DNA for the CDR3 is TGCAGCGTTGATGGGGTCGGACTAGCGGGATTGTCCGGGGAGCTGTTTTTT. Translation gives CSVDGVGLAGLSGELFF.